The clone carrying this TCR beta chain showed up just once. This entry comes from a study of blood T cell repertoires in COVID-19. Measured with immunoSEQ multiplex PCR; TCRdb has only the in-frame clones, and not every one. Found here are approximately 470,000 clones, 75% to 90% of them singletons; the top ten hold 0.7%. CDR1 and CDR2 (germline): LGHNA, YNFKEQ. The CDR3 extends over 14 amino acids. Trimming stripped 4 bases from V and 3 bases from J, with 12 bases between. Sequencing was carried out using PBMCs or T cells enriched from blood (not recorded which). The gene calls are TRBV4-2 and TRBJ2-5, with D possibly being TRBD2 (7 bases). The origin of this receptor is a woman aged 18-29 years who had recovered from COVID-19. DNA of the CDR3: TGTGCCAGCAGCCCCCAGGGGAGGGAAGAGACCCAGTACTTC. It codes for CASSPQGREETQYF.